Presented here are 30 T cell receptor beta chains from one specimen sequenced in a study of blood T cells in healthy people across ages. Then a second PCR, running about 6 to 12 cycles, was carried out with a sample-barcoded 5' primer and a J-beta primer mix. TCRdb used MiXCR to reprocess the 5' RACE reads, holding one entry per CDR3 protein. The sample comprises 1.5 million to 1.9 million distinct CDR3 sequences, about 45% of which are singletons, and around 4% rests with the top ten. The specimen was blood. These TCRs come from a woman younger than 35 in good health.

This clonotype was recorded once. The chain has TRBV5-5 and TRBJ1-1; 7 nucleotides agree with TRBD1. Per the germline V gene, CDR1 is SGHKS and CDR2 is YYEKEE (reference sequence). The CDR3 consists of 15 residues. The J segment lost 4 bases and the V segment lost 4 bases, leaving 10 bases of the junction unmatched. The CDR3 sequence is CASSRDIAGGTEAFF. CDR3 in DNA: TGTGCCAGCAGCAGGGACATCGCAGGGGGCACTGAAGCTTTCTTT.

CDR3 nucleotides: TGTGCCAGCAGCTCCGGGACAGGGCCAGGCTACGAGCAGTACTTC. Translated: CASSSGTGPGYEQYF. The chain combines TRBV7-6 with TRBJ2-4, with 9 bases aligning to TRBD1. Matching the DNA end better, TRBJ2-7 makes the J call doubtful. CDR3 size: 15 residues. Per germline, CDR1 SGHVS and CDR2 FNYEAQ.

The chain combines TRBV6-2 or TRBV6-3 with TRBJ2-1; a weak D match, TRBD1 (7 bases). The CDR3 loop spans 15 amino acids. V lost 7 bases and J 3 bases, leaving 16 bases between the germline ends. Germline CDR1 reads MNHEY; CDR2 reads SVGEGT. The chain's CDR3 is CASKGRRGLYNEQFF. CDR3 coding DNA: TGTGCCAGCAAGGGACGGAGGGGGCTCTACAATGAGCAGTTCTTC.

Remarks on this clonotype: Mismatch with germline at one junction end may stem from a read error. V gene TRBV7-7 combines with J gene TRBJ1-2; D is ambiguous. From germline, CDR1 is SSHAT and CDR2 FNYEAQ (reference sequence). This CDR3 has 16 residues. The CDR3 protein is CASSLVIAALNYGYTF. Here the CDR3 DNA reads TGTGCTAGCAGCTTGGTCATTGCGGCACTAAACTATGGCTACACCTTC.

This clonotype was found once. This chain joins TRBV20-1 and TRBJ1-5; no clear D gene. Trimming removed 1 base at V and 6 bases at J, with 10 bases between. Germline loops: CDR1 DFQATT, CDR2 SNEGSKA (reference sequence). CDR3 length equals 13 residues. CDR3 residues: CSARASGSQPQHF. The DNA of the CDR3 is TGCAGTGCTAGAGCGTCAGGTTCTCAGCCCCAGCATTTT.

This clonotype was seen more than once but under ten times. V gene TRBV7-2 combines with J gene TRBJ2-1; TRBD2 matches 8 bases. CDR3 size: 14 residues. With 1 base clipped from V and 12 bases from J, the junction kept 8 bases outside the gene matches. Germline V lookup: CDR1 SGHTA, CDR2 FQGNSA. For the CDR3, the DNA is TGTGCCAGCAGCTTAGGGGGGACTAGTACGCGGCAGTTCTTC. Translation: CASSLGGTSTRQFF.

The CDR3 DNA reads as TGTGCCAGCAAGCTCCGACTAGGAGAGGGGAATGAGCAGTTCTTC. As protein: CASKLRLGEGNEQFF. V is TRBV6-2 or TRBV6-3 and J is TRBJ2-1; possible D gene TRBD2, 6 bases. V lost 7 bases to trimming and J lost 7 bases, with 20 bases between them. Germline CDR1 reads MNHEY; CDR2 reads SVGEGT. This CDR3 region has 15 residues.

This clonotype was seen only a few times. CDR3 nucleotide sequence: TGTGCCAGCAGCATGGCCTGGGGGGGCTCCTACAATGAGCAGTTCTTC. It translates to CASSMAWGGSYNEQFF. This chain joins TRBV7-2 and TRBJ2-1, with TRBD2 identical over 7 bases. The V segment lost 5 bases and the J segment 0 bases; nucleotides outside the gene matches: 7. The length of the CDR3 is 16 residues. From germline, CDR1 is SGHTA and CDR2 FQGNSA.

There are a few counts of this clonotype. CDR3 in amino acids: CASSLGRGTGNSYEQYF. The CDR3 bases are TGTGCCAGCAGTTTAGGACGGGGGACAGGTAACTCCTACGAGCAGTACTTC. The chain recombines TRBV28 with TRBJ2-7; 8 nucleotides align to TRBD1. Trimming removed 2 bases from V and 0 bases from J; junction bases left unmatched: 9. Per germline, CDR1 MDHEN and CDR2 SYDVKM. CDR3 length: 17 residues. Full variable domain (missing parts from reference TRBV28 and TRBJ2-7): DVKVTQSSRYLVKRTGEKVFLECVQDMDHENMFWYRQDPGLGLRLIYFSYDVKMKEKGDIPEGYSVSREKKERFSLILESASTNQTSMYLCASSLGRGTGNSYEQYFGPGTRLTVT.

This clonotype was detected a few times. This chain connects TRBV6-6 to TRBJ1-4; no reliable D call. The CDR3 has 13 amino acids. CDR1 and CDR2 (germline): MNHNY, SVGAGI (reference sequence). V lost 5 bases, J lost 8 bases, and 12 bases lay in between. The CDR3 DNA follows: TGTGCCAGCAGTCCGCCATTATTGGAAAAACTGTTTTTT. Translated: CASSPPLLEKLFF.

The chain has TRBV7-3 and TRBJ2-1; 11 bases match TRBD2. Germline CDR1 is SGHTA and CDR2 is FQGTGA. Trimming removed 1 base from V and 9 bases from J; junction bases left unmatched: 5. The CDR3 runs 15 residues. CDR3 in amino acids: CASSLRLAGGSEQFF. The CDR3 bases are TGTGCCAGCAGCTTAAGGCTAGCGGGAGGCAGTGAGCAGTTCTTC.

This clonotype was picked up a small number of times. The rearrangement joins TRBV7-8 to TRBJ2-3; the D is unclear. Trimming pared 2 bases from V and 9 bases from J, leaving 12 bases between. The CDR3 has 13 residues. Germline-derived CDR1 and CDR2 are SGHVS and FQNEAQ. The chain's CDR3 is CASSLPESRTQYF. Here the CDR3 DNA reads TGTGCCAGCAGCTTACCAGAGAGTCGCACGCAGTATTTT.

There are many counts of this clonotype. The J gene is TRBJ2-3, the V gene TRBV7-2; 9 bases agree with TRBD2. Germline lookup yields CDR1 SGHTA and CDR2 FQGNSA. V lost 0 bases, J lost 3 bases, and 1 base stayed unmatched. This CDR3 region has 15 residues. DNA of the CDR3: TGTGCCAGCAGCTTAGCCGCGGGAGGGACAGATACGCAGTATTTT. Its translation: CASSLAAGGTDTQYF.

This chain joins TRBV29-1 and TRBJ2-6; perhaps TRBD1 as D (5 bases). Germline V gives CDR1 SQVTM, CDR2 ANQGSEA. This CDR3 spans 12 amino acids. Trimming removed 7 bases from V and 4 bases from J, with 8 bases in between. Here the CDR3 reads CSARQGANVLTF. Here the CDR3 DNA reads TGCAGCGCCAGACAGGGGGCCAACGTCCTGACTTTC.

The chain joins TRBV24-1 to TRBJ2-3, with TRBD1 as a possible D gene (5 bases). The CDR3 has 16 amino acids. V dropped 4 bases and J dropped 1 base, with 14 bases sitting between them. Germline V gene data show CDR1 as KGHDR and CDR2 as SFDVKD. The CDR3 spells CATSDLKSTGTDTQYF. Written as DNA, the CDR3 is TGTGCCACCAGTGACCTGAAATCGACAGGCACAGATACGCAGTATTTT.

This clonotype showed up many times. The rearrangement joins TRBV29-1 to TRBJ1-5; 10 bases are shared with TRBD1. The CDR3 covers 14 residues. Trimming cost V 5 bases and J 5 bases; bases outside gene matches: 6. The germline gives CDR1 SQVTM, CDR2 ANQGSEA. CDR3 DNA sequence: TGCAGCGTTCAATCCGGGACAGGGGATCAGCCCCAGCATTTT. Translated, it gives CSVQSGTGDQPQHF.

This chain connects TRBV15 to TRBJ2-1; 7 positions agree with TRBD1. CDR1 and CDR2 from the germline V gene are LNHNV and YYDKDF (reference sequence). V shed 0 bases, J shed 6 bases, and the junction held 11 bases outside the gene matches. This CDR3 is 17 amino acids long. CDR3 protein: CATSRDGPGGSSNEQFF. CDR3 coding DNA: TGTGCCACCAGCAGAGATGGCCCAGGGGGTAGCAGCAATGAGCAGTTCTTC.

This rearrangement joins TRBV7-2 to TRBJ2-1; weak D call: TRBD2 (6 bases). The CDR3 runs 13 residues. Per germline, CDR1 SGHTA and CDR2 FQGNSA. The V and J ends lost 5 bases and 12 bases respectively, with 17 bases between them. The CDR3 nucleotides read TGTGCCAGCAGCGTCAGCTCGTTGGGGGGGCAGTTCTTC. Encoded protein: CASSVSSLGGQFF.

This clonotype was found a few times. This rearrangement joins TRBV6-5 to TRBJ2-7, with TRBD1 as a possible D gene (5 bases). V was cut by 6 bases and J by 7 bases, with 22 bases left in between. Germline V lookup: CDR1 MNHEY, CDR2 SVGAGI. The CDR3 consists of 15 residues. This chain's CDR3 is CASSPKIDSSGEQYF. CDR3 sequence (DNA): TGTGCCAGCAGCCCTAAGATAGACAGTTCGGGTGAGCAGTACTTC.

This clonotype was seen more than once but under ten times. This chain uses TRBV6-1 with TRBJ2-3; TRBD2 is a possible D gene (6 bases). The V end was cut by 0 bases, the J end by 6 bases, with 19 bases between. Germline values: CDR1 MNHNS, CDR2 SASEGT. This CDR3 region has 17 residues. In nucleotides, the CDR3 is TGTGCCAGCAGTGAAGCATTATTAGCCGGGGGTTCCGATACGCAGTATTTT. This encodes CASSEALLAGGSDTQYF.

This clonotype has only one observation. CDR3 protein: CASTPYYPNQPQHF. CDR3 DNA: TGTGCCAGCACCCCTTACTACCCGAATCAGCCCCAGCATTTT. The J gene is TRBJ1-5, the V gene TRBV7-9; D uncertain. V dropped 7 bases and J dropped 4 bases, with 14 bases sitting between them. Germline values: CDR1 SEHNR, CDR2 FQNEAQ (reference sequence). The CDR3 sequence is 14 residues long. Supplemented by reference TRBV7-9 and TRBJ1-5, the full variable domain reads DTGVSQNPRHKITKRGQNVTFRCDPISEHNRLYWYRQTLGQGPEFLTYFQNEAQLEKSRLLSDRFSAERPKGSFSTLEIQRTEQGDSAMYLCASTPYYPNQPQHFGDGTRLSIL.

The genes are TRBV7-2 and TRBJ2-3, with TRBD2 identical over 11 bases. From germline, CDR1 is SGHTA and CDR2 FQGNSA. With V trimmed by 4 bases and J by 4 bases, 10 bases remained unmatched. There are 17 residues in the CDR3. Here the CDR3 DNA reads TGTGCCAGCAGCTCCGCCCGGACTAGCGGGCCCCCAGATACGCAGTATTTT. Translated: CASSSARTSGPPDTQYF.

This chain uses TRBV14 with TRBJ2-5; D is unclear. Trimming pared 4 bases from V and 4 bases from J, leaving 13 bases between. From germline, CDR1 is SGHDN and CDR2 FVKESK. The CDR3 has 14 residues. CDR3 DNA sequence: TGTGCCAGCAGCCCCCTAGTCAGTGGAGAGACCCAGTACTTC. This translates into CASSPLVSGETQYF.

The genes are TRBV2 and TRBJ2-3, with 9 bases fitting TRBD2. With 6 bases clipped from V and 2 bases from J, the junction kept 6 bases outside the gene matches. The V gene's germline CDR1 is SNHLY and CDR2 FYNNEI. This CDR3 has 15 residues. The DNA for the CDR3 is TGTGCCAGCAGAGCTCTAGCGGGGTACACAGATACGCAGTATTTT. Amino acid sequence: CASRALAGYTDTQYF.

Only a few counts were recorded for this clonotype. The chain uses TRBV7-9 and TRBJ2-1, with D tentatively TRBD2 (6 bases). Per germline, CDR1 SEHNR and CDR2 FQNEAQ (reference sequence). The CDR3 loop spans 13 amino acids. Trimming took off 6 bases at V and 9 bases at J, with 15 bases between the two ends. The CDR3 DNA reads as TGTGCCAGCAGATTGGCGCGGGGAGGTGAGCAGTTCTTC. Translating gives CASRLARGGEQFF.

J is TRBJ1-2 and V is TRBV30, with D possibly matching TRBD1 (6 bases). Trimming removed 4 bases from V and 4 bases from J, with 13 bases in between. From germline, CDR1 is GTSNPN and CDR2 SVGIG (reference sequence). This CDR3 has 13 residues. The CDR3: CAWTIRGLYGYTF. DNA of the CDR3: TGTGCCTGGACTATCCGGGGGCTCTATGGCTACACCTTC.

V usage is TRBV11-2 and J usage is TRBJ2-5; perhaps TRBD1 as D (7 bases). Trimming pared 2 bases from V and 4 bases from J, leaving 17 bases between. The germline V gene encodes CDR1 SGHAT and CDR2 FQNNGV. The length of the CDR3 is 16 residues. The CDR3 DNA sequence: TGTGCCAGCAGCTTATGGGGGGACAGAACGGGAGAGACCCAGTACTTC. As protein: CASSLWGDRTGETQYF.

The rearrangement links TRBV20-1 to TRBJ2-7, with D perhaps TRBD1 (6 bases). Trimming cost V 4 bases and J 2 bases, with 15 bases left between them. The CDR3 length is 14 residues. CDR1 DFQATT and CDR2 SNEGSKA come from the germline V gene (reference sequence). CDR3 sequence (DNA): TGCAGTGCTAAACTCGGGACACCACCCTACGAGCAGTACTTC. It specifies CSAKLGTPPYEQYF.

This chain connects TRBV19 to TRBJ1-5, with unresolved D. CDR3 length equals 12 residues. The germline gives CDR1 LNHDA, CDR2 SQIVND (reference sequence). Between the trimmed V and J ends, which lost 9 bases and 0 bases, there was a span of 6 bases. The CDR3 loop reads CASTDSNQPQHF. The CDR3 DNA reads as TGTGCCAGCACCGATAGCAATCAGCCCCAGCATTTT. Full variable domain (outside the CDR3, taken from reference TRBV19 and TRBJ1-5): DGGITQSPKYLFRKEGQNVTLSCEQNLNHDAMYWYRQDPGQGLRLIYYSQIVNDFQKGDIAEGYSVSREKKESFPLTVTSAQKNPTAFYLCASTDSNQPQHFGDGTRLSIL.

This clonotype was found a few times. J is TRBJ2-2 and V is TRBV12-3 or TRBV12-4, with D unclear. The CDR3 runs to 15 residues. V lost 2 bases and J 2 bases, leaving 9 bases between the germline ends. The CDR3 sequence: CASSLRTLNTGELFF. The CDR3 DNA sequence: TGTGCCAGCAGTTTACGGACGCTTAACACCGGGGAGCTGTTTTTT.